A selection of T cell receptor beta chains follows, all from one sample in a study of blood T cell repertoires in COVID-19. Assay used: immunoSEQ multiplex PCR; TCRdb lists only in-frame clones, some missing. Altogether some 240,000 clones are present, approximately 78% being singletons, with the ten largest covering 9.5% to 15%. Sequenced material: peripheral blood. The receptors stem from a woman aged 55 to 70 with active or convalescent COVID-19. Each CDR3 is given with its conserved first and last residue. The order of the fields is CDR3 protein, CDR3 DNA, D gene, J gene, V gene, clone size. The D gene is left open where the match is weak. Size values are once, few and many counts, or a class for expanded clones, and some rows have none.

CDR3aa: CASSSPGGVRDEQFF; CDR3nt: TGTGCCAGCAGCTCTCCAGGGGGCGTACGGGATGAGCAGTTCTTC; d_gene: TRBD1; j_gene: TRBJ2-1; v_gene: TRBV6-5; abundance: -
CDR3aa: CASSEAWGAGNTIYF; CDR3nt: TGTGCCAGCAGTGAAGCTTGGGGGGCTGGAAACACCATATATTTT; d_gene: -; j_gene: TRBJ1-3; v_gene: TRBV6-1; abundance: -
CDR3aa: CASSLSRDTFGRSNGEAFF; CDR3nt: TGTGCCAGCAGTTTATCTCGGGACACCTTTGGTAGGAGTAATGGAGAAGCTTTCTTT; d_gene: -; j_gene: TRBJ1-1; v_gene: TRBV27; abundance: -
CDR3aa: CAWRTSGGTDTQYF; CDR3nt: TGTGCCTGGAGGACTAGCGGGGGCACAGATACGCAGTATTTT; d_gene: TRBD2; j_gene: TRBJ2-3; v_gene: TRBV30; abundance: -
CDR3aa: CASSFRDSGGYGYTF; CDR3nt: TGTGCCAGCAGTTTCCGGGACAGCGGGGGGTATGGCTACACCTTC; d_gene: TRBD1; j_gene: TRBJ1-2; v_gene: TRBV27; abundance: -
CDR3aa: CASSQAFDRTNYGYTF; CDR3nt: TGCGCCAGCAGCCAAGCCTTCGACAGGACAAACTATGGCTACACCTTC; d_gene: -; j_gene: TRBJ1-2; v_gene: TRBV4-1; abundance: -
CDR3aa: CASSLERAGATQQYF; CDR3nt: TGTGCCAGCAGCTTAGAGCGGGCGGGGGCTACGCAGCAGTACTTC; d_gene: -; j_gene: TRBJ2-7; v_gene: TRBV7-2; abundance: -
CDR3aa: CAWTRTQTGGAGYGYTF; CDR3nt: TGTGCCTGGACACGCACCCAAACAGGGGGCGCCGGCTATGGCTACACCTTC; d_gene: TRBD1; j_gene: TRBJ1-2; v_gene: TRBV30; abundance: -
CDR3aa: CASSESGGRGMNTEAFF; CDR3nt: TGTGCCAGCAGTGAATCGGGTGGGAGGGGGATGAACACTGAAGCTTTCTTT; d_gene: -; j_gene: TRBJ1-1; v_gene: TRBV25-1; abundance: -
CDR3aa: CASSLFRQAGGPADTQYF; CDR3nt: TGTGCCAGCAGCTTATTCCGCCAAGCGGGGGGGCCGGCAGATACGCAGTATTTT; d_gene: TRBD2; j_gene: TRBJ2-3; v_gene: TRBV7-9; abundance: -
CDR3aa: CASSQEGAPNEKLFF; CDR3nt: TGTGCCAGCAGCCAGGAGGGGGCGCCTAATGAAAAACTGTTTTTT; d_gene: TRBD1; j_gene: TRBJ1-4; v_gene: TRBV3-1/TRBV3-2; abundance: -
CDR3aa: CASSLDSSNYGYTF; CDR3nt: TGCGCCAGCAGCTTGGACAGTTCTAACTATGGCTACACCTTC; d_gene: -; j_gene: TRBJ1-2; v_gene: TRBV5-1; abundance: few
CDR3aa: CASSPGHRPIYGYTF; CDR3nt: TGTGCCAGTAGTCCCGGACACAGGCCAATCTATGGCTACACCTTC; d_gene: -; j_gene: TRBJ1-2; v_gene: TRBV19; abundance: -
CDR3aa: CASSWGGTGTEAFF; CDR3nt: TGTGCCAGCAGTTGGGGAGGGACGGGGACTGAAGCTTTCTTT; d_gene: -; j_gene: TRBJ1-1; v_gene: TRBV27; abundance: few
CDR3aa: CASSPDTGGAFF; CDR3nt: TGTGCCAGCAGCCCTGACACAGGGGGGGCTTTCTTT; d_gene: TRBD1; j_gene: TRBJ1-1; v_gene: TRBV7-2; abundance: -
CDR3aa: CASSTSGGGGQPQHF; CDR3nt: TGTGCCAGTAGTACCTCCGGCGGGGGCGGTCAGCCCCAGCATTTT; d_gene: -; j_gene: TRBJ1-5; v_gene: TRBV19; abundance: -
CDR3aa: CAWSGTGKEAFF; CDR3nt: TGTGCCTGGAGCGGGACAGGGAAAGAAGCTTTCTTT; d_gene: TRBD1; j_gene: TRBJ1-1; v_gene: TRBV30; abundance: -
CDR3aa: CASSDGNRETSPLHF; CDR3nt: TGTGCCAGCAGCGACGGGAACAGGGAGACCTCACCCCTCCACTTT; d_gene: -; j_gene: TRBJ1-6; v_gene: TRBV7-9; abundance: few
CDR3aa: CASSPGTYEQYF; CDR3nt: TGTGCCAGCAGTCCCGGGACCTACGAGCAGTACTTC; d_gene: -; j_gene: TRBJ2-7; v_gene: TRBV12-3/TRBV12-4; abundance: once
CDR3aa: CSVDRGGRGEQFF; CDR3nt: TGCAGCGTTGATAGGGGGGGCCGAGGTGAGCAGTTCTTC; d_gene: -; j_gene: TRBJ2-1; v_gene: TRBV29-1; abundance: once
CDR3aa: CASSLGLAGGSQETQYF; CDR3nt: TGTGCCAGCAGCTTAGGTTTAGCGGGGGGATCACAAGAGACCCAGTACTTC; d_gene: TRBD2; j_gene: TRBJ2-5; v_gene: TRBV7-9; abundance: -
CDR3aa: CASSLGQGNTIYF; CDR3nt: TGCGCCAGCAGCTTGGGACAGGGAAACACCATATATTTT; d_gene: -; j_gene: TRBJ1-3; v_gene: TRBV5-1; abundance: -
CDR3aa: CASSPSGGTTDTQYF; CDR3nt: TGTGCCAGCAGTCCTAGCGGGGGGACCACAGATACGCAGTATTTT; d_gene: TRBD2; j_gene: TRBJ2-3; v_gene: TRBV6-6; abundance: -
CDR3aa: CASGRGVFEQYF; CDR3nt: TGTGCCAGCGGCAGGGGTGTTTTCGAGCAGTACTTC; d_gene: -; j_gene: TRBJ2-7; v_gene: TRBV27; abundance: -
CDR3aa: CASSGATYEQYF; CDR3nt: TGTGCCAGCAGCGGAGCTACCTACGAGCAGTACTTC; d_gene: -; j_gene: TRBJ2-7; v_gene: TRBV6-5; abundance: -
CDR3aa: CASSESRTNYGYTF; CDR3nt: TGTGCCAGCAGTGAATCCAGGACTAACTATGGCTACACCTTC; d_gene: -; j_gene: TRBJ1-2; v_gene: TRBV2; abundance: -
CDR3aa: CASSESGGSNQPQHF; CDR3nt: TGCGCCAGCAGTGAGTCCGGGGGGAGCAATCAGCCCCAGCATTTT; d_gene: -; j_gene: TRBJ1-5; v_gene: TRBV10-2; abundance: few
CDR3aa: CASSQQGDYGYTF; CDR3nt: TGTGCCAGCTCTCAACAGGGGGACTATGGCTACACCTTC; d_gene: TRBD1; j_gene: TRBJ1-2; v_gene: TRBV18; abundance: -
CDR3aa: CASRREAGANQPQHF; CDR3nt: TGTGCCAGTAGGAGGGAAGCAGGGGCTAATCAGCCCCAGCATTTT; d_gene: -; j_gene: TRBJ1-5; v_gene: TRBV19; abundance: -
CDR3aa: CASNPRGTSGGASEQFF; CDR3nt: TGTGCCAGCAACCCTCGAGGGACTAGCGGGGGGGCTAGTGAGCAGTTCTTC; d_gene: TRBD2; j_gene: TRBJ2-1; v_gene: TRBV9; abundance: -
CDR3aa: CASSRGGSTDTQYF; CDR3nt: TGTGCCAGCAGCCGGGGCGGTAGCACAGATACGCAGTATTTT; d_gene: -; j_gene: TRBJ2-3; v_gene: TRBV3-1/TRBV3-2; abundance: -
CDR3aa: CASLPGQGPGEQFF; CDR3nt: TGTGCCAGTCTCCCCGGACAGGGTCCCGGTGAGCAGTTCTTC; d_gene: TRBD1; j_gene: TRBJ2-1; v_gene: TRBV19; abundance: once
CDR3aa: CSTYDSGLGTQYF; CDR3nt: TGCAGTACCTATGACAGCGGGTTAGGGACCCAGTACTTC; d_gene: -; j_gene: TRBJ2-5; v_gene: TRBV29-1; abundance: -
CDR3aa: CASSRGLAGRTGELFF; CDR3nt: TGTGCCAGCAGCCGTGGCTTGGCGGGGAGGACCGGGGAGCTGTTTTTT; d_gene: -; j_gene: TRBJ2-2; v_gene: TRBV7-2; abundance: -
CDR3aa: CASNLNQDSNQPQHF; CDR3nt: TGTGCCAGCAACTTAAACCAGGATAGCAATCAGCCCCAGCATTTT; d_gene: -; j_gene: TRBJ1-5; v_gene: TRBV9; abundance: -
CDR3aa: CASTDRALIGNTIYF; CDR3nt: TGTGCCAGCACAGACAGGGCGCTGATTGGAAACACCATATATTTT; d_gene: TRBD1; j_gene: TRBJ1-3; v_gene: TRBV6-5; abundance: once
CDR3aa: CASIRGEANTEAFF; CDR3nt: TGTGCCAGCATACGCGGGGAGGCGAACACTGAAGCTTTCTTT; d_gene: -; j_gene: TRBJ1-1; v_gene: TRBV7-9; abundance: few
CDR3aa: CASSHSLDWQETQYF; CDR3nt: TGTGCCAGCAGCCACTCTTTGGACTGGCAAGAGACCCAGTACTTC; d_gene: -; j_gene: TRBJ2-5; v_gene: TRBV5-4; abundance: few
CDR3aa: CASSTGTPPYEQYF; CDR3nt: TGTGCCAGCAGTACCGGGACTCCCCCCTACGAGCAGTACTTC; d_gene: -; j_gene: TRBJ2-7; v_gene: TRBV9; abundance: -
CDR3aa: CASSYGADYGYTF; CDR3nt: TGTGCCAGCAGTTACGGGGCGGACTATGGCTACACCTTC; d_gene: -; j_gene: TRBJ1-2; v_gene: TRBV6-5; abundance: -
CDR3aa: CASGLDGETQYF; CDR3nt: TGTGCCAGCGGCCTTGACGGGGAGACCCAGTACTTC; d_gene: -; j_gene: TRBJ2-5; v_gene: TRBV7-9; abundance: -
CDR3aa: CASSQWDRGNQPQHF; CDR3nt: TGCGCCAGCAGCCAATGGGACAGGGGAAATCAGCCCCAGCATTTT; d_gene: TRBD1; j_gene: TRBJ1-5; v_gene: TRBV4-1; abundance: once
CDR3aa: CASSSWAGPPLHF; CDR3nt: TGTGCCAGCAGTTCATGGGCGGGGCCGCCCCTCCACTTT; d_gene: -; j_gene: TRBJ1-6; v_gene: TRBV12-3/TRBV12-4; abundance: -
CDR3aa: CASSLSGVGSNEKLFF; CDR3nt: TGTGCCAGCAGCTTATCGGGGGTCGGGAGTAATGAAAAACTGTTTTTT; d_gene: -; j_gene: TRBJ1-4; v_gene: TRBV7-9; abundance: -
CDR3aa: CASSPGTGIYNEQFF; CDR3nt: TGTGCCAGCTCACCGGGGACAGGGATTTACAATGAGCAGTTCTTC; d_gene: TRBD1; j_gene: TRBJ2-1; v_gene: TRBV18; abundance: -
CDR3aa: CASSQRRQGNNSPLHF; CDR3nt: TGTGCCAGCAGCCAACGAAGACAGGGGAATAATTCACCCCTCCACTTT; d_gene: TRBD1; j_gene: TRBJ1-6; v_gene: TRBV9; abundance: -
CDR3aa: CASSGLYYEQYF; CDR3nt: TGTGCCAGCAGTGGGCTTTACTACGAGCAGTACTTC; d_gene: -; j_gene: TRBJ2-7; v_gene: TRBV2; abundance: -
CDR3aa: CASWSGGVPYGYTF; CDR3nt: TGTGCCAGCTGGTCGGGAGGGGTGCCCTATGGCTACACCTTC; d_gene: -; j_gene: TRBJ1-2; v_gene: TRBV18; abundance: -
CDR3aa: CASKKGSQPNEKLFF; CDR3nt: TGTGCCAGCAAAAAGGGGTCGCAACCAAATGAAAAACTGTTTTTT; d_gene: -; j_gene: TRBJ1-4; v_gene: TRBV19; abundance: -
CDR3aa: CASSPAGGAFF; CDR3nt: TGTGCCAGCAGCCCCGCAGGGGGGGCTTTCTTT; d_gene: TRBD1; j_gene: TRBJ1-1; v_gene: TRBV11-2; abundance: -
CDR3aa: CASRGGALANYGYTF; CDR3nt: TGTGCCAGCAGGGGAGGGGCTCTAGCTAACTATGGCTACACCTTC; d_gene: -; j_gene: TRBJ1-2; v_gene: TRBV27; abundance: -
CDR3aa: CAISESDQPQHF; CDR3nt: TGTGCCATCAGTGAAAGCGACCAGCCCCAGCATTTT; d_gene: -; j_gene: TRBJ1-5; v_gene: TRBV10-3; abundance: -
CDR3aa: CASTLGAFSGNTIYF; CDR3nt: TGTGCCAGTACCCTAGGGGCGTTTAGTGGAAACACCATATATTTT; d_gene: -; j_gene: TRBJ1-3; v_gene: TRBV19; abundance: -
CDR3aa: CASSIWGIYGYTF; CDR3nt: TGTGCCAGTAGTATTTGGGGCATCTATGGCTACACCTTC; d_gene: -; j_gene: TRBJ1-2; v_gene: TRBV19; abundance: -
CDR3aa: CASSETGQETQYF; CDR3nt: TGTGCCAGCAGTGAAACAGGCCAAGAGACCCAGTACTTC; d_gene: -; j_gene: TRBJ2-5; v_gene: TRBV6-4; abundance: -
CDR3aa: CASSVDAGDTGELFF; CDR3nt: TGTGCCAGCAGCGTAGATGCGGGGGACACCGGGGAGCTGTTTTTT; d_gene: TRBD2; j_gene: TRBJ2-2; v_gene: TRBV9; abundance: -
CDR3aa: CASSLLNSNQPQHF; CDR3nt: TGTGCCAGCAGCCTACTTAATAGCAATCAGCCCCAGCATTTT; d_gene: -; j_gene: TRBJ1-5; v_gene: TRBV5-6; abundance: -
CDR3aa: CATSRYGTGAGYTF; CDR3nt: TGTGCCACCAGCAGATACGGGACAGGCGCTGGCTACACCTTC; d_gene: TRBD1; j_gene: TRBJ1-2; v_gene: TRBV15; abundance: once
CDR3aa: CASSAGTYEQYF; CDR3nt: TGTGCCAGCAGTGCCGGGACCTACGAGCAGTACTTC; d_gene: -; j_gene: TRBJ2-7; v_gene: TRBV25-1; abundance: -
CDR3aa: CASSPGLAANTQYF; CDR3nt: TGTGCCAGCAGCCCAGGACTAGCAGCAAATACGCAGTATTTT; d_gene: TRBD2; j_gene: TRBJ2-3; v_gene: TRBV7-3; abundance: -